Listed below are T cell receptor beta chains from one sample, sequenced in a study of CD8 T cells in Susac syndrome. TCRdb passed the immunoSEQ multiplex PCR reads through MiXCR, listing each CDR3 protein once. Of a few hundred thousand distinct CDR3 sequences listed, approximately 89% are singletons. Input material: CD8+ T cells from PBMCs. Source of these receptors: a human donor with multiple sclerosis. Each CDR3 is given with its conserved first and last residue. The order of the fields is clone size, D gene, J gene, V gene, CDR3 DNA, CDR3 protein. D genes are given only for firm matches. The size entry is marked missing in some rows and otherwise reads once, few, many or a size class.

>-|-|TRBJ1-1|TRBV7-9
TGTGCCAGCAGCTTATGGGTCGTCAGGAACACTGAAGCTTTCTTT
CASSLWVVRNTEAFF
>-|-|TRBJ1-2|TRBV6-1
TGTGCCAGCAGCCAACAGGTTAACTATGGCTACACCTTC
CASSQQVNYGYTF
>-|TRBD2|TRBJ2-5|TRBV4-1
TGCGCCAGCAGCCATCTAGCGGGCTCGCAAGAGACCCAGTACTTC
CASSHLAGSQETQYF
>once|-|TRBJ1-3|TRBV12-3/TRBV12-4
TGTGCCAGCAGTTTGGCGGGTTTCGGAAACACCATATATTTT
CASSLAGFGNTIYF
>-|-|TRBJ1-5|TRBV28
TGTGCCAGCAGGTTAGCAGGGATCAATCAGCCCCAGCATTTT
CASRLAGINQPQHF
>-|TRBD2|TRBJ2-1|TRBV12-3/TRBV12-4
TGTGCCAGCAGGAGAAGCGGGAGGAGGGTGGGGGAGCAGTTCTTC
CASRRSGRRVGEQFF
>few|-|TRBJ1-1|TRBV7-6
TGTGCCAGCAGCCAAGCACATATGAACACTGAAGCTTTCTTT
CASSQAHMNTEAFF
>-|-|TRBJ1-3|TRBV6-1
TGTGCCAGCAGTGAATGGGAGGTGGGATCTGGAAACACCATATATTTT
CASSEWEVGSGNTIYF
>-|-|TRBJ1-1|TRBV23-1
TGCGCCAGCAGTCAATGGGCCGACATATTGAACACTGAAGCTTTCTTT
CASSQWADILNTEAFF
>-|-|TRBJ2-1|TRBV6-1
TGTGCCAGCAGTACTTTGGAGCAGTTCTTC
CASSTLEQFF
>-|TRBD2|TRBJ2-7|TRBV7-9
TGTGCCAGCAGCTTCACACTAGCGGGAGGGGAGGTGAACGAGCAGTACTTC
CASSFTLAGGEVNEQYF
>-|TRBD1|TRBJ2-3|TRBV20-1
TGCAGTGCTATCAAACTCGAAGGGGGCCGGATTCGCGCAGATACGCAGTATTTT
CSAIKLEGGRIRADTQYF
>-|TRBD2|TRBJ2-5|TRBV7-2
TGTGCCAGCAGCTACCTAGCGGGGGGCCCTCAAGAGACCCAGTACTTC
CASSYLAGGPQETQYF
>-|TRBD1|TRBJ1-2|TRBV27
TGTGCCAGCAGGGACAGGCGATTTAACTATGGCTACACCTTC
CASRDRRFNYGYTF
>-|-|TRBJ2-5|TRBV18
TGTGCCAGCTCACACCGACAGGCCAGCTTTCCGGCCCAGTACTTC
CASSHRQASFPAQYF
>-|-|TRBJ2-7|TRBV23-1
TGCGCCAGCAGTCAATCGAAGTGGATCGAGCAGTACTTC
CASSQSKWIEQYF
>-|-|TRBJ2-5|TRBV29-1
TGCAGCGTTGAACGGGACACCCCCCGGGAGACCCAGTACTTC
CSVERDTPRETQYF
>-|TRBD1|TRBJ2-2|TRBV9
TGTGCCAGCAGGCACTGGGACAGCCCGAACACCGGGGAGCTGTTTTTT
CASRHWDSPNTGELFF
>-|-|TRBJ2-7|TRBV9
TGTGCCAGCAGCGTAGATCCAGGGCCCGAGCAGTACTTC
CASSVDPGPEQYF